The rows below give T cell receptor beta chains drawn from one sample of a study of OX40 agonist ivuxolimab in advanced cancers. Here immunoSEQ multiplex PCR was the method, and the copy in TCRdb shows in-frame clones only, minus some. The sample lists about 64,000 clones, about 89% occurring once. Sample: CD4+ or CD8+ T cells sorted from blood, taken in a trial of the OX40 agonist ivuxolimab. The receptors here all came from an adult with an advanced solid tumor such as melanoma, head and neck, liver or kidney cancer. Both conserved end residues are part of each CDR3. A D gene is named only where the DNA matches it firmly. Clone size, where shown, is once, few, many, or a class for clones that have expanded.

TRBJ2-1 | TRBV18 | few | NA | CASSPLQGSYNEQFF | TGTGCCAGCTCACCCCTCCAGGGCTCCTACAATGAGCAGTTCTTC
TRBJ1-2 | TRBV30 | NA | NA | CAWSVLEVMGYTF | TGTGCCTGGAGTGTTCTCGAAGTCATGGGCTACACCTTC
TRBJ2-4 | TRBV14 | few | NA | CASSLTGLRFGDIQYF | TGTGCCAGCAGCCTGACAGGTCTGAGGTTTGGGGACATTCAGTACTTC
TRBJ1-3 | TRBV10-3 | NA | NA | CASHREGGNTIYF | TGTGCCTCCCACAGGGAAGGAGGAAACACCATATATTTT
TRBJ2-7 | TRBV27 | NA | TRBD1 | CASTDGTAPYEQYF | TGTGCCAGCACTGATGGGACAGCTCCCTACGAGCAGTACTTC
TRBJ2-7 | TRBV25-1 | NA | TRBD2 | CASSSRDGGLRNEQYF | TGTGCCAGCAGTTCAAGGGACGGGGGACTAAGGAACGAGCAGTACTTC
TRBJ2-3 | TRBV7-9 | NA | NA | CASSLGTATDTQYF | TGTGCCAGCAGCTTAGGGACGGCGACAGATACGCAGTATTTT
TRBJ2-1 | TRBV11-3 | NA | NA | CASSLDRTYNEQFF | TGTGCCAGCAGCTTAGATAGGACTTACAATGAGCAGTTCTTC
TRBJ2-7 | TRBV5-5 | NA | TRBD1 | CASSWTGDGYEQYF | TGTGCCAGCAGCTGGACAGGGGACGGGTACGAGCAGTACTTC
TRBJ2-7 | TRBV10-3 | NA | TRBD2 | CAISEPGLAGVEQYF | TGTGCCATCAGTGAGCCGGGACTAGCGGGGGTCGAGCAGTACTTC
TRBJ1-4 | TRBV5-5 | once | TRBD1 | CASSLVGQAPSWTF | TGTGCCAGCAGCTTGGTCGGACAGGCTCCATCTTGGACTTTT
TRBJ2-5 | TRBV9 | NA | NA | CASSVGNSGYSYQETQYF | TGTGCCAGCAGCGTAGGCAATAGCGGATACTCATACCAAGAGACCCAGTACTTC
TRBJ2-1 | TRBV10-3 | NA | TRBD2 | CAITPSGRSYNEQFF | TGTGCCATCACCCCGAGCGGGAGATCCTACAATGAGCAGTTCTTC
TRBJ2-3 | TRBV11-3 | NA | TRBD2 | CASSSSSGGDTQYF | TGTGCCAGCAGCTCATCGAGCGGGGGGGATACGCAGTATTTT
TRBJ2-2 | TRBV7-3 | NA | TRBD2 | CASSLWLAGGPGELFF | TGTGCCAGCAGCTTATGGTTAGCGGGAGGCCCCGGGGAGCTGTTTTTT
TRBJ2-6 | TRBV5-1 | NA | NA | CASSLMGTGANVLTF | TGCGCCAGCAGCTTGATGGGCACCGGGGCCAACGTCCTGACTTTC
TRBJ2-5 | TRBV28 | NA | TRBD1 | CASRDRVGLYF | TGTGCCAGCAGGGACAGGGTGGGGTTGTACTTC
TRBJ2-1 | TRBV7-3 | once | TRBD2 | CASSKEREGRNEQFF | TGTGCCAGCAGCAAGGAGCGGGAGGGCCGGAATGAGCAGTTCTTC